One and the same sample provided the 16 T cell receptor beta chains below, sequenced in a study of blood T cell repertoires in COVID-19. Assay used: immunoSEQ multiplex PCR; TCRdb lists only in-frame clones, some missing. The sample shows 250,000 to 350,000 clones, 85% of them seen only once. The sample taken for sequencing was PBMCs or T cells enriched from blood (not recorded which). Receptors were obtained from a woman between 45 and 65 years old who had recovered from COVID-19.

The CDR3 is CASSAASRGFTEAFF. The CDR3 DNA reads TGCGCCAGCAGCGCAGCTTCAAGAGGGTTCACTGAAGCTTTCTTT. The chain couples TRBV5-1 to TRBJ1-1; D is ambiguous. The CDR3 consists of 15 residues. V was cut by 4 bases and J by 4 bases, with 17 bases left in between. The germline V gene encodes CDR1 SGHRS and CDR2 YFSETQ.

The chain recombines TRBV11-2 with TRBJ1-3; 7 bases line up with TRBD1. The germline V gene encodes CDR1 SGHAT and CDR2 FQNNGV. There are 15 residues in the CDR3. Trimming removed 4 bases from V and 4 bases from J; junction bases left unmatched: 7. The DNA for the CDR3 is TGTGCCAGCAGCTCGTTACCGGGACAGGGAAACACCATATATTTT. It translates to CASSSLPGQGNTIYF.

The J gene is TRBJ2-7, the V gene TRBV30, with D perhaps TRBD1 (6 bases). The germline V gene encodes CDR1 GTSNPN and CDR2 SVGIG (reference sequence). Trimming removed 3 bases at V and 10 bases at J, with 16 bases between. This CDR3 contains 12 residues. The CDR3, as DNA: TGTGCCTGGAGCCCGGACAGAATGATCCAGTACTTC. Its translation is CAWSPDRMIQYF.

The chain has TRBV12-3 or TRBV12-4 and TRBJ2-3; unclear D gene. This CDR3 spans 13 amino acids. V lost 5 bases and J 4 bases, leaving 10 bases between the germline ends. CDR3 nucleotide sequence: TGTGCCAGCAGTCCCACGGGTTCAGATACGCAGTATTTT. Amino acid sequence: CASSPTGSDTQYF.

The genes are TRBV11-3 and TRBJ2-1; D is perhaps TRBD1 (6 bases). There are 15 residues in the CDR3. Germline CDR1 is SGHNT and CDR2 is YENEEA. Trimming shortened V by 5 bases and J by 1 base, and 12 bases separated the two germline ends. The DNA of the CDR3 is TGTGCCAGCAGCCCATCCGGACAGTCCTACAATGAGCAGTTCTTC. This translates into CASSPSGQSYNEQFF. Using reference TRBV11-3 and TRBJ2-1 for the parts outside the CDR3, the full variable domain is EAGVVQSPRYKIIEKKQPVAFWCNPISGHNTLYWYLQNLGQGPELLIRYENEEAVDDSQLPKDRFSAERLKGVDSTLKIQPAELGDSAVYLCASSPSGQSYNEQFFGPGTRLTVL.

The chain uses TRBV5-1 and TRBJ2-3; D uncertain. Trimming removed 0 bases from V and 2 bases from J, with 7 bases in between. The CDR3 sequence is 14 residues long. From germline, CDR1 is SGHRS and CDR2 YFSETQ. The CDR3 bases are TGCGCCAGCAGCTTGGACTCCTACACAGATACGCAGTATTTT. Translating gives CASSLDSYTDTQYF. Filled out from reference TRBV5-1 and TRBJ2-3, the complete variable domain reads KAGVTQTPRYLIKTRGQQVTLSCSPISGHRSVSWYQQTPGQGLQFLFEYFSETQRNKGNFPGRFSGRQFSNSRSEMNVSTLELGDSALYLCASSLDSYTDTQYFGPGTRLTVL.

In this sample, this clone turned up once. The genes are TRBV18 and TRBJ2-7; 7 bases agree with TRBD1. Per the germline V gene, CDR1 is KGHSH and CDR2 is LQKENI. The V segment lost 3 bases and the J segment 4 bases; nucleotides outside the gene matches: 12. There are 16 residues in the CDR3. CDR3 amino acids: CASSPRGYRGSYEQYF. In DNA, the CDR3 is TGTGCCAGCTCACCCCGAGGGTACAGGGGATCTTACGAGCAGTACTTC.

Notes on this clone: A far larger clone lies a single base away; this is likely a read error. The chain employs TRBV7-2 and TRBJ2-1; no reliable D call. V was clipped by 3 bases and J by 7 bases, with 7 bases between them. There are 12 residues in the CDR3. Germline V gene data show CDR1 as SGHTA and CDR2 as FQGNSA. The CDR3 region has the DNA TGTGCCAGCAGCTTGAGGTGGAATGAGCAGTTCTTC. As protein: CASSLRWNEQFF.

This clone is a singleton in its sample. The rearrangement joins TRBV11-2 to TRBJ2-5; 11 positions match TRBD2. V shed 5 bases and J 5 bases; nucleotides not matched to a gene: 13. This CDR3 spans 17 amino acids. Germline V CDR1 and CDR2: SGHAT, FQNNGV. The CDR3 region has the DNA TGTGCCAGCAGCCCCAAACTACTAGCGGGGGCACGGGAGACCCAGTACTTC. It encodes CASSPKLLAGARETQYF.

This chain uses TRBV18 with TRBJ1-3, with 7 bases aligning to TRBD1. J lost 0 bases, V lost 2 bases, and 7 bases had no gene match. The germline gives CDR1 KGHSH, CDR2 LQKENI. This CDR3 comprises 17 residues. CDR3 DNA: TGTGCCAGCTCACCAGCGTCGGGACAGAGCTCTGGAAACACCATATATTTT. Protein: CASSPASGQSSGNTIYF.

J is TRBJ2-6 and V is TRBV11-2; TRBD1 is a possible D gene (6 bases). CDR1 is SGHAT, CDR2 FQNNGV, per germline. This CDR3 spans 17 amino acids. V was cut by 1 base and J by 1 base, with 11 bases left in between. The CDR3 loop is CASSLGHRDSGANVLTF. The CDR3 DNA follows: TGTGCCAGCAGCTTAGGACACAGGGATTCTGGGGCCAACGTCCTGACTTTC.

This clone was seen just once. The chain recombines TRBV11-3 with TRBJ2-1; 8 bases map to TRBD2. The V gene's germline CDR1 is SGHNT and CDR2 YENEEA. V trimming: 0 bases; J trimming: 3 bases; junction bases outside the gene matches: 1. The CDR3 has 15 residues. DNA of the CDR3: TGTGCCAGCAGCTTAGACGGGAGGGTCTACAATGAGCAGTTCTTC. It codes for CASSLDGRVYNEQFF.

Note on this clone: A read error may produce the germline difference seen at one junction end. The genes are TRBV15 and TRBJ2-3; D may be TRBD1 (7 bases). CDR3 length: 15 residues. Looked up from germline, CDR1 is LNHNV and CDR2 is YYDKDF (reference sequence). The CDR3 DNA reads as TGTGCCACCAGCAGGGCTGGAGGGGGCACGGATACGCAGTATTTT. It specifies CATSRAGGGTDTQYF.

The chain joins TRBV5-6 to TRBJ2-7; 9 bases map to TRBD2. From germline, CDR1 is SGHDT and CDR2 YYEEEE. The trim removed 4 bases at V and 2 bases at J, leaving 10 bases unmatched. This CDR3 is 16 amino acids long. The CDR3 spells CASSALGLAYTYEQYF. In DNA, the CDR3 is TGTGCCAGCAGCGCTCTGGGACTAGCATATACCTACGAGCAGTACTTC.

The chain employs TRBV19 and TRBJ1-1; TRBD1 is a possible D gene (6 bases). The V gene's germline CDR1 is LNHDA and CDR2 SQIVND (reference sequence). The germline V and J ends were trimmed by 5 bases and 1 base, with 20 bases remaining between them. The length of the CDR3 is 17 residues. Written as DNA, the CDR3 is TGTGCCAGTAGTCGGGGTCCCCAGGGGCCGGGGAACACTGAAGCTTTCTTT. It is translated as CASSRGPQGPGNTEAFF.

The sample holds many counts of this clone. This rearrangement joins TRBV4-1 to TRBJ1-6, with D tentatively TRBD1 (5 bases). Germline lookup yields CDR1 MGHRA and CDR2 YSYEKL. Trimming took 0 bases from V and 5 from J, leaving 17 bases between them. This CDR3 comprises 18 residues. CDR3 residues: CASSQDRAARANNSPLHF. The DNA of the CDR3 is TGCGCCAGCAGCCAAGATAGGGCCGCCAGGGCTAATAATTCACCCCTCCACTTT.